These 26 T cell receptor beta chains were sequenced from one sample in a study of cytomegalovirus exposure and HLA in healthy donors. PCR involved 60 Vbeta and 13 Jbeta primers. This table comes from immunoSEQ multiplex PCR, and its TCRdb copy is limited to in-frame clones, with some not included. The sample includes under 150,000 clones, around 81% of them seen just once. The sample was PBMCs. Receptors originate from a young man in good health and CMV-seronegative.

Only a few counts were recorded for this clone. The chain is built from TRBV29-1 and TRBJ1-4, with TRBD1 identical over 7 bases. The V segment lost 7 bases and the J segment 7 bases; nucleotides outside the gene matches: 9. The CDR3 loop spans 13 amino acids. CDR1 is SQVTM, CDR2 ANQGSEA, per germline. The CDR3 DNA reads TGCAGCGCCTACGAGCAGGGGGGTGAAAAACTGTTTTTT. Its protein product is CSAYEQGGEKLFF.

The V gene is TRBV4-3, the J gene TRBJ1-4, with D uncertain. The V gene lost 4 bases and the J gene lost 4 bases, with 16 bases spanning the gap. Germline V CDR1 and CDR2: LGHNA, YSLEER. The CDR3 contains 16 residues. The CDR3 bases are TGCGCCAGCAGCCCCTTCGTGATAGCGAATAATGAAAAACTGTTTTTT. This codes for CASSPFVIANNEKLFF.

This clone showed up just once. CDR3 nucleotide sequence: TGCAGCGTTGTTGGGACAGGGGGGTCTAGCACTGAAGCTTTCTTT. Protein sequence: CSVVGTGGSSTEAFF. The gene calls are TRBV29-1 and TRBJ1-1; the match to TRBD1 covers 11 bases. Looked up from germline, CDR1 is SQVTM and CDR2 is ANQGSEA. The CDR3 is 15 amino acids. With 4 bases clipped from V and 4 bases from J, the junction kept 8 bases outside the gene matches.

The CDR3 loop reads CASSFRVPETQYF. The CDR3 DNA is TGTGCCAGCAGCTTCAGGGTCCCAGAGACCCAGTACTTC. The V gene is TRBV11-2, the J gene TRBJ2-5, with a possible D match to TRBD1 (5 bases). The CDR3 loop spans 13 amino acids. Trimming cost V 3 bases and J 4 bases, with 9 bases left between them. The germline CDR1 and CDR2 sequences are SGHAT and FQNNGV.

This clone was recorded once. The V gene is TRBV27, the J gene TRBJ2-5, with 11 positions matching TRBD1. V dropped 5 bases and J dropped 5; count of bases not matched to a gene: 7. The CDR3 is 15 amino acids. Germline V gene data show CDR1 as MNHEY and CDR2 as SMNVEV (reference sequence). The CDR3 DNA is TGTGCCAGCAGTGCTTGGACAGGGGGCCGGGAGACCCAGTACTTC. Amino acids: CASSAWTGGRETQYF.

The chain combines TRBV6-5 with TRBJ2-1, with D uncertain. CDR3 length: 13 residues. Trimming removed 7 bases from V and 9 bases from J, with 16 bases in between. Germline V CDR1 and CDR2: MNHEY, SVGAGI. The CDR3 region has the DNA TGTGCCAGCATCAAACATAGGTGGAGTGAGCAGTTCTTC. As protein: CASIKHRWSEQFF.

A few counts support this clone. The CDR3 reads CASSIELNSFSSYGYTF. In nucleotides, the CDR3 is TGTGCCAGTAGTATTGAACTAAACTCGTTCTCATCGTATGGCTACACCTTC. The genes are TRBV19 and TRBJ1-2; D uncertain. From germline, CDR1 is LNHDA and CDR2 SQIVND (reference sequence). The CDR3 covers 17 residues. V was trimmed by 3 bases and J by 5 bases, leaving 22 bases between them.

The V and J genes are TRBV27 and TRBJ1-4, with 9 bases aligning to TRBD1. V gave up 5 bases and J gave up 3 bases; unmatched junction bases: 19. This CDR3 is 20 amino acids long. CDR1 MNHEY and CDR2 SMNVEV come from the germline V gene (reference sequence). For the CDR3, the DNA is TGTGCCAGCAGTCCCTATACCCCGGGACAGGGAATCTCCGCTAATGAAAAACTGTTTTTT. Translation gives CASSPYTPGQGISANEKLFF.

The CDR3 region has the DNA TGCAGCGTTGAAGGGCGACAGGGACGCGGCTCTGAAGCTTTCTTT. The encoded protein is CSVEGRQGRGSEAFF. This sequence joins TRBV29-1 and TRBJ1-1; 7 bases agree with TRBD1. Germline lookup yields CDR1 SQVTM and CDR2 ANQGSEA. The CDR3 runs 15 residues. V was clipped by 1 base and J by 6 bases; unmatched bases: 11.

The chain combines TRBV14 with TRBJ2-7, with 8 bases identical to TRBD1. The germline gives CDR1 SGHDN, CDR2 FVKESK. Unmatched junction bases numbered 7, after V lost 3 bases and J lost 6 bases. The CDR3 length is 14 residues. The CDR3 sequence: CASSHSLTGVEQYF. For the CDR3, the DNA is TGTGCCAGCAGCCACAGCCTGACAGGGGTCGAGCAGTACTTC. Based on the CDR3 plus reference TRBV14 and TRBJ2-7, the full variable domain is EAGVTQFPSHSVIEKGQTVTLRCDPISGHDNLYWYRRVMGKEIKFLLHFVKESKQDESGMPNNRFLAERTGGTYSTLKVQPAELEDSGVYFCASSHSLTGVEQYFGPGTRLTVT.

This rearrangement joins TRBV10-3 to TRBJ1-1, with 7 bases identical to TRBD1. V was pared by 6 bases and J by 5 bases, with 6 bases of the junction left unmatched. The CDR3 extends over 13 amino acids. CDR1 ENHRY and CDR2 SYGVKD come from the germline V gene. CDR3 sequence (DNA): TGTGCCATCAGCACACAGGGGAGGACTGAAGCTTTCTTT. The encoded protein is CAISTQGRTEAFF.

This CDR3 is CASSLLPRLPRDNEQFF. CDR3 bases: TGTGCCAGCAGTCTCCTCCCTAGACTACCGAGAGACAATGAGCAGTTCTTC. The rearrangement links TRBV28 to TRBJ2-1; a possible D gene is TRBD2 (5 bases). Germline V CDR1 and CDR2: MDHEN, SYDVKM. CDR3 length: 17 amino acids. V shed 5 bases and J shed 5 bases, with 22 bases lying between them.

The V and J genes are TRBV27 and TRBJ1-2; 7 bases match TRBD1. The CDR3 is 15 amino acids. With 5 bases clipped from V and 6 bases from J, the junction kept 12 bases outside the gene matches. CDR1 and CDR2 (germline): MNHEY, SMNVEV (reference sequence). The CDR3 DNA reads as TGTGCCAGCAGTCCGTACGTAGTGAGGGGGCATGGCTACACCTTC. Translated: CASSPYVVRGHGYTF.

This clone came up once. The chain combines TRBV25-1 with TRBJ2-5, with TRBD1 matching over 9 bases. This CDR3 comprises 17 residues. Trimming cost V 5 bases and J 4 bases; bases outside gene matches: 14. Germline lookup yields CDR1 MGHDK and CDR2 SYGVNS. The CDR3 region has the DNA TGTGCCAGCAGTAATCACCGGGACAGGGTTAATCGAGAGACCCAGTACTTC. It translates to CASSNHRDRVNRETQYF.

This chain joins TRBV19 and TRBJ1-3; 7 bases are a match to TRBD1. Germline CDR1 and CDR2: LNHDA and SQIVND (reference sequence). This CDR3 has 15 residues. With V trimmed by 7 bases and J by 0 bases, 6 bases remained unmatched. CDR3 in amino acids: CASTGTAYSGNTIYF. In DNA, the CDR3 is TGTGCCAGTACTGGGACAGCCTACTCTGGAAACACCATATATTTT. The whole variable domain, filled in from reference TRBV19 and TRBJ1-3, reads DGGITQSPKYLFRKEGQNVTLSCEQNLNHDAMYWYRQDPGQGLRLIYYSQIVNDFQKGDIAEGYSVSREKKESFPLTVTSAQKNPTAFYLCASTGTAYSGNTIYFGEGSWLTVV.

The chain uses TRBV7-2 and TRBJ2-2; D is possibly TRBD2 (7 bases). Germline loops: CDR1 SGHTA, CDR2 FQGNSA. V was clipped by 2 bases and J by 4 bases, with 14 bases between them. The CDR3 is 16 residues long. The CDR3 protein is CASSLLRGGGTGELFF. For the CDR3, the DNA is TGTGCCAGCAGCTTACTACGCGGGGGCGGCACCGGGGAGCTGTTTTTT.

The CDR3 loop reads CASMGKGGTYGYTF. For the CDR3, the DNA is TGTGCCAGCATGGGGAAAGGCGGGACCTATGGCTACACCTTC. The chain employs TRBV2 and TRBJ1-2; D possibly corresponds to TRBD1 (5 bases). The germline V gene has CDR1 SNHLY and CDR2 FYNNEI. V lost 7 bases, J lost 4 bases, and 16 bases lay in between. The CDR3 totals 14 residues.

This clone was seen only a few times. The J gene is TRBJ2-1, the V gene TRBV10-1, with D perhaps matching TRBD1 (5 bases). V gave up 4 bases and J gave up 6 bases, with 13 bases separating them. The CDR3 sequence is 14 residues long. Germline V gene lookup returns CDR1 WNHNN and CDR2 SYGVQD (reference sequence). CDR3 loop: CASSGEPQGNEQFF. Written as DNA, the CDR3 is TGCGCCAGCAGTGGTGAGCCCCAGGGCAATGAGCAGTTCTTC.

The V and J genes are TRBV15 and TRBJ1-5, with D unclear. The CDR3 extends over 12 amino acids. The germline gives CDR1 LNHNV, CDR2 YYDKDF (reference sequence). V lost 4 bases and J 3 bases, leaving 4 bases between the germline ends. This CDR3 is CATSTHNQPQHF. CDR3 in DNA: TGTGCCACCAGCACCCACAATCAGCCCCAGCATTTT.

This chain joins TRBV27 and TRBJ2-5; 7 bases line up with TRBD1. The CDR3 covers 16 residues. CDR1 and CDR2 (germline): MNHEY, SMNVEV (reference sequence). V trimming: 6 bases; J trimming: 3 bases; junction bases outside the gene matches: 13. The CDR3, as DNA: TGTGCCAGCAGGCCTCCCCCTCGGGACAGCAAAGAGACCCAGTACTTC. It encodes CASRPPPRDSKETQYF.

V usage is TRBV5-4 and J usage is TRBJ1-2, with D uncertain. This CDR3 has 17 residues. Germline V CDR1 and CDR2: SGHNT, YYREEE (reference sequence). The V end was cut by 2 bases, the J end by 1 base, with 18 bases between. CDR3 loop: CASSFDIGITLNYGYTF. The CDR3 region has the DNA TGTGCCAGCAGCTTCGACATCGGCATCACCCTTAACTATGGCTACACCTTC.

The chain carries TRBV7-8 and TRBJ1-2, with 7 bases lining up with TRBD1. Germline V gene data show CDR1 as SGHVS and CDR2 as FQNEAQ. V shed 5 bases and J 8 bases; nucleotides not matched to a gene: 11. This CDR3 spans 14 amino acids. CDR3 amino acids: CASSRPGQLGGYTF. In DNA form, the CDR3 reads TGTGCCAGCAGCCGCCCGGGACAGCTAGGAGGCTACACCTTC.

This chain uses TRBV6-5 with TRBJ1-2, with unresolved D. The CDR3 covers 11 residues. V was trimmed by 1 base and J by 13 bases, leaving 10 bases between them. Germline CDR1 is MNHEY and CDR2 is SVGAGI. The CDR3 nucleotides are TGTGCCAGCAGTTACTTTACCATGAGCACCTTC. This encodes CASSYFTMSTF.

This clone has a handful of counts. J is TRBJ2-3 and V is TRBV7-8; 10 bases match TRBD2. V lost 5 bases and J lost 0; bases outside the gene matches: 2. The CDR3 consists of 15 residues. Germline CDR1 and CDR2: SGHVS and FQNEAQ. CDR3 bases: TGTGCCAGCAGCCCACTAGCGGGGAGCACAGATACGCAGTATTTT. Encoded protein: CASSPLAGSTDTQYF.

This chain connects TRBV14 to TRBJ1-4; D unclear. This CDR3 is 12 amino acids long. V was clipped by 3 bases and J by 7 bases, with 6 bases between them. Germline loops: CDR1 SGHDN, CDR2 FVKESK. CDR3 loop: CASSQVGEKLFF. CDR3 DNA sequence: TGTGCCAGCAGCCAGGTCGGTGAAAAACTGTTTTTT. The whole variable domain, filled in from reference TRBV14 and TRBJ1-4, reads EAGVTQFPSHSVIEKGQTVTLRCDPISGHDNLYWYRRVMGKEIKFLLHFVKESKQDESGMPNNRFLAERTGGTYSTLKVQPAELEDSGVYFCASSQVGEKLFFGSGTQLSVL.

The chain carries TRBV27 and TRBJ2-7, with 7 bases that match TRBD1. From germline, CDR1 is MNHEY and CDR2 SMNVEV (reference sequence). The CDR3 is 11 residues long. Trimming at V came to 8 bases and at J to 6 bases, leaving 4 bases not matched to a gene. CDR3 sequence: CASSTGVEQYF. The CDR3, as DNA: TGTGCCAGCTCTACAGGGGTCGAGCAGTACTTC.